This T cell receptor beta chain is from a study of control samples from healthy donors and cancer patients. The assay was immunoSEQ multiplex PCR, and TCRdb's table has in-frame clones only and misses some. The sample includes around 28,000 clones, roughly 93% of them seen just once. CDR1 is SNHLY, CDR2 FYNNEI, per germline. Trimming took off 7 bases at V and 6 bases at J, with 16 bases between the two ends. The CDR3 runs 15 residues. The material sequenced was PBMCs. The source is a man between 50 and 59 years old with lung cancer. This chain connects TRBV2 to TRBJ1-6; tentative D call: TRBD1 (6 bases). The CDR3 spells CASTITTGGNSPLHF. The DNA for the CDR3 is TGTGCCAGCACCATCACGACAGGTGGTAATTCACCCCTCCACTTT.